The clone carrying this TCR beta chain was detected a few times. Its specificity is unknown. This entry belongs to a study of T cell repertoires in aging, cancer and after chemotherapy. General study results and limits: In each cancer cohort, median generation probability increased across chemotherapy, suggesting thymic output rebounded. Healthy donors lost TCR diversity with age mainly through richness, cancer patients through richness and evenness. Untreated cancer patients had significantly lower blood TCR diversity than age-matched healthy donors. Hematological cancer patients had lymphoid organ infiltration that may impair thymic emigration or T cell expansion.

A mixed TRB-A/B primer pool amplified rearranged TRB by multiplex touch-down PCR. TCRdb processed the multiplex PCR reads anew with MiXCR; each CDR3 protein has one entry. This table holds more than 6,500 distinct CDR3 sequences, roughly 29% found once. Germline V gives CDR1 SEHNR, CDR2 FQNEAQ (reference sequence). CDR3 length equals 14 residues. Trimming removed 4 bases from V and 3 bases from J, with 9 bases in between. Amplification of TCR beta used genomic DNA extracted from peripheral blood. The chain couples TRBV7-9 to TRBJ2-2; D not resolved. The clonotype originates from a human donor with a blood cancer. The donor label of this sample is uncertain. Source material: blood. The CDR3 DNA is TGTGCCAGCAGCTCCGACCTCTACACCGGGGAGCTGTTTTTT. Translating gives CASSSDLYTGELFF.